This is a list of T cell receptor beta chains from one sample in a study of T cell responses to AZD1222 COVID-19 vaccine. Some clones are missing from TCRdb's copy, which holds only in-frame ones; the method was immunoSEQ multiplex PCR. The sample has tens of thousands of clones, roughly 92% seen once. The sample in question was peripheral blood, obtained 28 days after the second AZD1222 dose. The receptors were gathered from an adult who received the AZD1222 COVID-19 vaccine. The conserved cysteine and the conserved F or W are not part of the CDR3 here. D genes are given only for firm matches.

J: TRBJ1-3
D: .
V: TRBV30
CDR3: AWSVQERGRNTIY

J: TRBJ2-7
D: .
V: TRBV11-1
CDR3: ASSFSTGSSYEQY

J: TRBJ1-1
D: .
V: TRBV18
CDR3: ASSAQGTEAF

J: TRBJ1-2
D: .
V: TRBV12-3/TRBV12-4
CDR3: ASSSGVGGYT

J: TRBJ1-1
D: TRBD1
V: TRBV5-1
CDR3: ASSSSGGAGDTEAF

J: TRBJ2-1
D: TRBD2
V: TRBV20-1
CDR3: SASRPAGGLYNEQF

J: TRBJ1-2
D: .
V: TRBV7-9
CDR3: ASSLSLSYYGYT

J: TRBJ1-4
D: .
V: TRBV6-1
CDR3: ASSEVGPFNEKLF

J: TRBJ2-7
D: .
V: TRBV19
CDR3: ASSMGGEWGEQY

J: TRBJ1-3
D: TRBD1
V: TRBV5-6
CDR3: ASSLFRGQGTGNTIY

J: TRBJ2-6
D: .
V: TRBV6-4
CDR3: ASSDFRPQYSGANVLT

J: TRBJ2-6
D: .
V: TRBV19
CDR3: ASTSLWARTSSGANVLT

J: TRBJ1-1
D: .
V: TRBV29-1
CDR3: SVDHGTEAF

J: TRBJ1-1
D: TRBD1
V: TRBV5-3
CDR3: ARSRDRGAPYPNTEAF

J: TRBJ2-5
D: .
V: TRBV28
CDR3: ASSLRGETQY

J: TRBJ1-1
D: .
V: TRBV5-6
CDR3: ASSLLTLNTEAF

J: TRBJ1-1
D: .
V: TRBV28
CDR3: ASSFKVETANTEAF

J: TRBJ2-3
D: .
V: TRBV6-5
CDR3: ASSLTESTDTQY

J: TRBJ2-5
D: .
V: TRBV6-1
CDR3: ASSERGREETQY

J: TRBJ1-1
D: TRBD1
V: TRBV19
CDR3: ASSIDRGALGNTEAF

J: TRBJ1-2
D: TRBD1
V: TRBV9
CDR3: ASSEPRGLGYGYT

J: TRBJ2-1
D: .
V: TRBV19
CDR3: ASSRGGGQTF